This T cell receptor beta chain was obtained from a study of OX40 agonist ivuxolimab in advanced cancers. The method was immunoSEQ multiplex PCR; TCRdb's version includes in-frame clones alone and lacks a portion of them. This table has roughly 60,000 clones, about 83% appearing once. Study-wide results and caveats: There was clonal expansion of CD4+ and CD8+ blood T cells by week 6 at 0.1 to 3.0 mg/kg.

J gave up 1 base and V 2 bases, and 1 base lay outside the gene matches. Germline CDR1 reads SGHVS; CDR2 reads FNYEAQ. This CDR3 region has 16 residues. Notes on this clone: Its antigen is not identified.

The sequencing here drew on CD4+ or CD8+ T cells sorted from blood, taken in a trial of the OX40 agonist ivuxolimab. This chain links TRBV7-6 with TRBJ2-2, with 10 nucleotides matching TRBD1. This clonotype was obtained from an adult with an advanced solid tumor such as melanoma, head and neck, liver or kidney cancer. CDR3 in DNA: TGTGCCAGCAGCTTAAGGACAGGGGGGAACACCGGGGAGCTGTTTTTT. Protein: CASSLRTGGNTGELFF.